This T cell receptor (beta chain) emerged from a study of identical twins. This clonotype was seen ten or more times. No antigen is known for it. The study's findings and limits: Abundant beta clonotypes from cord blood had fewer insertions, unlike memory repertoires, which showed none. It was cross-sectional statistical analysis, not following the same donors, that the conclusions relied on.

V lost 3 bases, J lost 4 bases, and 10 bases lay in between. The germline gives CDR1 SGHRS, CDR2 YFSETQ. The CDR3 totals 13 residues. MiXCR was run by TCRdb on the 5' RACE reads, yielding one entry per CDR3 protein. Of 500,000 to 600,000 distinct CDR3 sequences listed, about 20% were seen once; the top ten hold around 0.9%. These same records also appear under a second study, on T cells expressing NK-cell markers. That paper adds: Similarly, these clonotypes led the CD3+CD56-NKG2C+ fraction as well in several donors.

The V and J genes are TRBV5-1 and TRBJ2-5; a weak D match, TRBD2 (5 bases). The TCR originated in a woman aged 18-29 years in good health. The sample consisted of CD4+ T cells sorted from blood. The CDR3 DNA reads as TGCGCCAGCAGCTCGGGGATGAGAGAGACCCAGTACTTC. Encoded protein: CASSSGMRETQYF.